The 5 T cell receptor beta chains reported below all come from one sample, sequenced in a study of blood T cell repertoires in COVID-19 (dated by TCRdb to between 2020 and 2021). Library method: the immunoSEQ multiplex PCR assay. TCRdb re-hosts the immuneACCESS table, in-frame sequences only. Its copies lack some clones; in the studies checked, an unresolved V gene accounts for under half of them, and the cause for the rest is not known. The table for this sample lists roughly 130,000 clones; 80% to 90% of them were counted only once. About 3.6% of the sample comes from the top ten. The specimen was peripheral blood. The source is a woman between 55 and 75 years old with acute or convalescent COVID-19.

The chain is built from TRBV6-5 and TRBJ1-5; no clear D. This CDR3 region has 13 residues. The ends were cut back, 6 bases at V and 4 bases at J, with 10 bases in the middle. Germline V gene sequence: CDR1 MNHEY, CDR2 SVGAGI. CDR3 coding DNA: TGTGCCAGCAGCCGGAACAGTAATCAGCCCCAGCATTTT. Its translation: CASSRNSNQPQHF.

This clone was counted a few times. The CDR3 DNA sequence: TGTGCCAGCTGCCCCAGCGGGAACTCTGGAAACACCATATATTTT. Its protein is CASCPSGNSGNTIYF. The V gene is TRBV11-2, the J gene TRBJ1-3, with no clear D. This CDR3 contains 15 residues. Trimming cost V 8 bases and J 0 bases, with 14 bases left between them. Looked up from germline, CDR1 is SGHAT and CDR2 is FQNNGV. Full variable domain (missing parts from reference TRBV11-2 and TRBJ1-3): EAGVAQSPRYKIIEKRQSVAFWCNPISGHATLYWYQQILGQGPKLLIQFQNNGVVDDSQLPKDRFSAERLKGVDSTLKIQPAKLEDSAVYLCASCPSGNSGNTIYFGEGSWLTVV.

The chain combines TRBV10-1 with TRBJ2-1; 10 bases map to TRBD2. Per germline, CDR1 WNHNN and CDR2 SYGVQD (reference sequence). The V segment lost 4 bases and the J segment 8 bases; nucleotides outside the gene matches: 11. The CDR3 runs to 16 residues. In DNA form, the CDR3 reads TGCGCCAGCAGTGGTATTGGGCTAGCGGGAGTCTATGAGCAGTTCTTC. As protein: CASSGIGLAGVYEQFF.

The chain is built from TRBV14 and TRBJ1-1, with a weak D call TRBD1 (6 bases). V was cut by 8 bases and J by 0 bases, with 13 bases left in between. CDR3 length: 14 residues. CDR1 is SGHDN and CDR2 is FVKESK in the germline V gene. CDR3 bases: TGTGCCAGCCGCACAGGGACCATGAACACTGAAGCTTTCTTT. Its translation: CASRTGTMNTEAFF.

V gene TRBV9 combines with J gene TRBJ1-3; possibly TRBD1 for D (6 bases). This CDR3 contains 15 residues. CDR1 SGDLS and CDR2 YYNGEE come from the germline V gene. The V end lost 1 base, the J end lost 3 bases, and 11 bases lay between the germline ends. The CDR3 coding sequence is TGTGCCAGCAGCGTAACACCGGACAGTGGAAACACCATATATTTT. It specifies CASSVTPDSGNTIYF.